This T cell receptor beta chain is drawn from a study of shared clonotypes between healthy human individuals. Clones were sequenced by immunoSEQ multiplex PCR, and TCRdb holds only the in-frame ones, with some missing. In the table there are some 2,000,000 clones, around 96% of which are singletons. CD45RO-negative cells were positively selected for CCR7, leaving out terminally differentiated effector memory CD45RA+ cells. Sequencing was performed on naive CD8+ T cells sorted from blood. The sequence came from a man younger than 35 in good health.

The CDR3 bases are TGTGCCAGCAGCTTAGGGTACACCACAGATACGCAGTATTTT. The encoded protein is CASSLGYTTDTQYF. J is TRBJ2-3 and V is TRBV7-2; D unclear. The V gene lost 1 base and the J gene lost 2 bases, with 7 bases spanning the gap. The CDR3 totals 14 residues. The germline gives CDR1 SGHTA, CDR2 FQGNSA. The whole variable domain, filled in from reference TRBV7-2 and TRBJ2-3, reads GAGVSQSPSNKVTEKGKDVELRCDPISGHTALYWYRQSLGQGLEFLIYFQGNSAPDKSGLPSDRFSAERTGGSVSTLTIQRTQQEDSAVYLCASSLGYTTDTQYFGPGTRLTVL.